This TCR beta chain comes out of a study of T cell responses to AZD1222 COVID-19 vaccine (dated by TCRdb to the early 2020s). Turning to the overall study: TCR sequencing covered over 230 trial participants: approximately 200 given two doses of AZD1222 and about 26 given two doses of MenACWY control vaccine. Trial participants were enrolled by age into 18-55, 56-69 and 70-plus year subgroups, with 148, 28 and 57 TCR-sequenced participants respectively.

The time point label, read with the paper, signifies: about 28 days (+/-7) after the second vaccine dose. AZD1222 recipients with second doses at about 4 weeks or about 12 weeks were pooled, because spike-specific TCR depth and breadth did not differ between schedules. Samples from vaccinated people were obtained from the UK trials COV001 and COV002, which included a single-blind randomized controlled phase 2/3 trial of AZD1222 (ChAdOx1 nCoV-19) in healthy adults. For TCRbeta chain sequencing, PBMC samples were collected from trial participants at day 0 and at day 28 after the second dose. The paper's findings and limits, for the study overall: Epitopes outside the regions mutated in the B.1.351 and B.1.1.7 variants were reportedly recognized by nearly half of the unique spike-specific TCRs. The whole spike protein was spanned by vaccine-associated CD4 TCRs, and dominant responses were seen in regions 160-218 and 743-854. Participants were mostly white British and included more females than males, and it was suggested by the authors that clonal diversity may have been underestimated. A significant rise in spike-specific TCR breadth and depth was observed after two AZD1222 doses relative to day 0 and relative to MenACWY recipients. Conclusions about previously exposed vaccinees are limited, since just five or six AZD1222 recipients were seropositive for SARS-CoV-2 at baseline. No day 14 peak-response samples were available, so repertoires were characterized only after the peak T cell response. In the small 56-69-year group, the increase in depth fell short of significance, most likely because of low power.

The CDR3 regions of human TCRbeta chains were analyzed by immunosequencing. The authors processed their data as follows. TCRs in the repertoires were matched against a reference library of SARS-CoV-2-specific TCRs that had been generated with the MIRA antigen-specificity platform. Breadth meant the fraction of unique TCRs that were SARS-CoV-2-associated, whereas depth meant the fraction of total T cells that were SARS-CoV-2-associated. Using the MIRA data, every spike-specific TCR was mapped to the spike region that the TCR reacted to and assigned to either a CD4 or a CD8 class. Log10-transformed breadth and depth values were compared by one-way ANOVA with Sidak's multiple comparisons tests. In its TCRdb copy, this immuneACCESS table keeps in-frame sequences only and misses some clones. Where compared with another copy, unresolved V genes explain less than half of these, and the others have no known cause. The V and J calls and clone size come from that table; D and trimming were worked out from the DNA. For this sample the table gives around 65,000 clones, of which about 81% were detected only once. The ten top clones hold 20% to 30% of the sample.

The sample holds a few counts of this clone. This receptor's antigen is unknown. Base quality data are lacking; no much larger clone is found one base away. The CDR3, cysteine through phenylalanine, is 16 amino acids long. Just the 48-base CDR3 DNA is kept, in frame starting at base 1. CDR1 and CDR2, looked up from the germline V gene, are SGHTA and FQGNSA. Clipping removes 5 bases from V and 7 bases from J, with 12 as the unmatched junction base count. The specimen was peripheral blood, collected 28 days after the second AZD1222 dose. The chain couples TRBV7-2 to TRBJ1-4; 8 of the junction bases match TRBD1. The receptor was isolated from an adult who received the AZD1222 COVID-19 vaccine. The CDR3 is CASSQGADRVAEKLFF. The bases read TGTGCCAGCAGCCAAGGGGCGGACAGGGTTGCTGAAAAACTGTTTTTT.